This note documents a single TCR beta chain sequence. Per the study methods: Amplification with reference gene primers provided the estimates of nucleated cell counts. The protocol was immunoSEQ multiplex PCR, while the TCRdb copy is restricted to in-frame clones and leaves out a portion. V and J calls and clone size are given by that table; D and trimming were obtained from the DNA. The profile shows roughly 110,000 clones, about two thirds of them singletons. The sample belongs to a study of blood T cell repertoires in COVID-19. Overall study context: T cells, B-cell-depleted T cells, or PBMCs supplied cDNA or gDNA.

Trimming cost V 2 bases and J 1 base, with 11 bases left between them. The CDR3 contains 15 residues. In germline, CDR1 is MNHEY, CDR2 SVGAGI. Source material: peripheral blood. V and J are TRBV6-5 and TRBJ1-2, with D maybe TRBD1 (5 bases). This sequence was found in a human donor with acute or convalescent COVID-19. The donor label of this sample is uncertain. The DNA of the CDR3 is TGTGCCAGCAGTTACCGGGGCGGGGATAACTATGGCTACACCTTC. Its protein product is CASSYRGGDNYGYTF.